This T cell receptor (beta chain) was profiled in a study of CD8 T cells in Susac syndrome. There are 15 residues in the CDR3. Germline V gene data show CDR1 as MNHEY and CDR2 as SVGAGI. The V and J ends lost 0 bases and 5 bases respectively, with 10 bases between them. Random hexamers were used to reverse transcribe roughly 0.45 to 1 ug of RNA. TCRdb reanalysed the immunoSEQ multiplex PCR reads using MiXCR and keeps one entry per CDR3 protein. This sample has around 62,000 distinct CDR3 sequences; about 92% occur once, and the top ten carry roughly 0.2%. In contrast to the negatively isolated CD8+ and CD4+ T cells, TEMRA cells were FACS-enriched.

The receptor comes from a human donor in good health. The J gene is TRBJ2-2, the V gene TRBV6-5; tentative D call: TRBD2 (7 bases). The sample consisted of CD8+ T cells from PBMCs. CDR3 region: CASSYSGGPTGELFF. In nucleotides, the CDR3 is TGTGCCAGCAGTTACTCCGGGGGGCCTACCGGGGAGCTGTTTTTT.